Shown below are 10 T cell receptor beta chains from a single sample sequenced in a study of shared clonotypes between healthy human individuals. Measured with immunoSEQ multiplex PCR; TCRdb has only the in-frame clones, and not every one. The table shows some 2,000,000 clones, with approximately 94% occurring only once. Naivety among CD8 cells was defined by CD45RO negativity and positive CCR7 selection, thereby excluding terminally differentiated effector memory CD45RA+ cells. Sequencing was done on a sample of naive CD8+ T cells sorted from blood. The receptors originated from a man younger than 35 in good health.

This clone was detected only once. This chain joins TRBV7-9 and TRBJ2-7; weak D call: TRBD1 (6 bases). The CDR3 sequence is 15 residues long. Per germline, CDR1 SEHNR and CDR2 FQNEAQ (reference sequence). Trimming took off 1 base at V and 4 bases at J, with 14 bases between the two ends. CDR3 sequence: CASSLVVQGFYEQYF. CDR3 bases: TGTGCCAGCAGCTTAGTAGTACAGGGTTTTTACGAGCAGTACTTC.

The rearrangement links TRBV2 to TRBJ2-1; 10 bases fit TRBD2. CDR3 length: 13 amino acids. J lost 9 bases, V lost 8 bases, and 7 bases had no gene match. Germline V gene lookup returns CDR1 SNHLY and CDR2 FYNNEI. The CDR3 loop is CASGTSEHIEQFF. For the CDR3, the DNA is TGTGCCAGCGGGACTAGCGAGCATATTGAGCAGTTCTTC. Filled out from reference TRBV2 and TRBJ2-1, the complete variable domain reads EPEVTQTPSHQVTQMGQEVILRCVPISNHLYFYWYRQILGQKVEFLVSFYNNEISEKSEIFDDQFSVERPDGSNFTLKIRSTKLEDSAMYFCASGTSEHIEQFFGPGTRLTVL.

This clone appeared once. This chain uses TRBV6-1 with TRBJ2-7; unclear D gene. Trimming removed 2 bases from V and 0 bases from J, with 23 bases in between. The germline V gene encodes CDR1 MNHNS and CDR2 SASEGT. The CDR3 covers 19 residues. The CDR3 loop reads CASSEFGFGWENPSYEQYF. The CDR3 DNA sequence: TGTGCCAGCAGTGAATTTGGGTTTGGGTGGGAAAACCCCTCCTACGAGCAGTACTTC.

The chain joins TRBV6-1 to TRBJ2-7; D may be TRBD1 (6 bases). Trimming removed 5 bases from V and 1 base from J, with 15 bases in between. Germline V gives CDR1 MNHNS, CDR2 SASEGT. This CDR3 spans 15 amino acids. Here the CDR3 reads CASSLGRGPSYEQYF. CDR3 nucleotide sequence: TGTGCCAGCAGTCTGGGCAGGGGTCCATCCTACGAGCAGTACTTC.

The gene calls are TRBV4-1 and TRBJ2-7; D could derive from TRBD1 or TRBD2 (6 bases each). From germline, CDR1 is MGHRA and CDR2 YSYEKL. The germline V and J ends were trimmed by 0 bases and 5 bases, with 11 bases remaining between them. CDR3 length: 14 residues. CDR3 coding DNA: TGCGCCAGCAGCCAAGATTCGGGGGCTAACGAGCAGTACTTC. Translation: CASSQDSGANEQYF.

V and J are TRBV7-2 and TRBJ2-3; no firm D call. With 8 bases removed from V and 2 bases from J, the gap between germline ends came to 11 bases. The CDR3 is made up of 13 amino acids. Germline V gene sequence: CDR1 SGHTA, CDR2 FQGNSA. CDR3 amino acids: CASERDNTDTQYF. The CDR3 coding sequence is TGTGCCAGCGAGCGAGACAACACAGATACGCAGTATTTT.

The rearrangement uses TRBV2 and TRBJ1-5, with 9 bases matching TRBD1. CDR1 is SNHLY and CDR2 is FYNNEI in the germline V gene. Trimming at V came to 8 bases and at J to 2 bases, leaving 7 bases not matched to a gene. The CDR3 extends over 15 amino acids. The CDR3 coding sequence is TGTGCCAGCGGACGGACAGGGGTTGGCAATCAGCCCCAGCATTTT. This codes for CASGRTGVGNQPQHF.

This chain connects TRBV5-1 to TRBJ1-4, with TRBD1 matching over 9 bases. The trim removed 4 bases at V and 2 bases at J, leaving 9 bases unmatched. Germline V gene data show CDR1 as SGHRS and CDR2 as YFSETQ. This CDR3 is built from 17 residues. Here the CDR3 reads CASSGRGQGVTNEKLFF. CDR3 DNA sequence: TGCGCCAGCAGCGGCAGGGGACAGGGTGTCACTAATGAAAAACTGTTTTTT.

This clone appeared a single time. This chain uses TRBV30 with TRBJ1-1; unclear D gene. Germline V gives CDR1 GTSNPN, CDR2 SVGIG (reference sequence). This CDR3 contains 12 residues. V lost 5 bases and J lost 0, with 7 bases in between. Here the CDR3 DNA reads TGTGCCTGGGACGTACTGAACACTGAAGCTTTCTTT. It specifies CAWDVLNTEAFF.

The chain is built from TRBV9 and TRBJ2-5; D gene uncertain. There are 14 residues in the CDR3. Germline V CDR1 and CDR2: SGDLS, YYNGEE. The V end was cut by 4 bases, the J end by 1 base, with 11 bases between. Here the CDR3 reads CASSRPDGQETQYF. The DNA of the CDR3 is TGTGCCAGCAGCCGCCCGGACGGCCAAGAGACCCAGTACTTC. The full variable domain, rest sourced from reference TRBV9 and TRBJ2-5, is DSGVTQTPKHLITATGQRVTLRCSPRSGDLSVYWYQQSLDQGLQFLIQYYNGEERAKGNILERFSAQQFPDLHSELNLSSLELGDSALYFCASSRPDGQETQYFGPGTRLLVL.